Ten or more counts support the clone carrying this T cell receptor beta chain. Its antigen remains unknown. The source of the sample is a study of T cells after yellow fever vaccination. Whole-study context: Fractions with few cells were prepared using SMART-Seq v4 Ultra Low Input. Study-wide findings and caveats: After the booster, approximately 96% of CD4 and about 90% of CD8 primary-response clones were re-detected. Abundant clonotypes (contaminants from the bulk population) could be present in FACS-sorted repertoires.

V was cut by 1 base and J by 0 bases, with 16 bases left in between. The CDR3 consists of 17 residues. Germline V gene data show CDR1 as MGHRA and CDR2 as YSYEKL. Synthesis of TCR cDNA relied on 5'RACE template switching, which attached a universal primer site and UMIs. One entry per CDR3 protein results from TCRdb running MiXCR on the 5' RACE reads. The data contain about 68,000 distinct CDR3 sequences, approximately 7% of them singletons. This clonotype was sampled from a young man who received the YFV17D yellow fever vaccine. The material sequenced was CD8+ T cells sorted from PBMCs, taken about 41 days after the first yellow fever vaccination. The chain employs TRBV4-1 and TRBJ2-7; possibly TRBD2 for D (5 bases). The chain's CDR3 is CASSQARLLGSSYEQYF. The CDR3 region has the DNA TGCGCCAGCAGCCAAGCCCGTCTACTAGGGAGCTCCTACGAGCAGTACTTC.